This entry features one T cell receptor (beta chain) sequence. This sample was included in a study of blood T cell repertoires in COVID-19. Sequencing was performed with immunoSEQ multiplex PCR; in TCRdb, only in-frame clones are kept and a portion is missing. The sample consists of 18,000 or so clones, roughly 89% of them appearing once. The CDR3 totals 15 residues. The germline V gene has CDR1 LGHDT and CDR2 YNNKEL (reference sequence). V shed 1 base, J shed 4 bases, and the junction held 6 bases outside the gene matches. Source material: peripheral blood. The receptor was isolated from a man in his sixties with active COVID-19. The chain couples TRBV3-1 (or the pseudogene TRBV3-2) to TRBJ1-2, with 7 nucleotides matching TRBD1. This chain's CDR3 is CASSQGHSGGYGYTF. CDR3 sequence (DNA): TGTGCCAGCAGCCAAGGACACTCAGGGGGCTATGGCTACACCTTC.